This T cell receptor (beta chain) was sequenced during a study of blood T cell repertoires in COVID-19. Germline trimming cut 2 bases from V and 7 bases from J; bases unmatched to any gene: 6. The CDR3 consists of 15 residues. Germline V CDR1 and CDR2: MNHEY, SVGAGI. Per the study methods: Amplification with reference gene primers provided the estimates of nucleated cell counts. TCRdb keeps only in-frame clones here, not all; method: immunoSEQ multiplex PCR. That table is the source of V, J and clone size, and D and trimming were worked out from the DNA. The repertoire holds about 75,000 clones, with 79% as singletons.

The sequence was obtained from a woman at least 80 years old with active or convalescent COVID-19. The sample was peripheral blood. The chain uses TRBV6-5 and TRBJ1-4; 8 nucleotides match TRBD1. The CDR3 DNA sequence: TGTGCCAGCAGTTACGGCACAGGGGGGGTTGAAAAACTGTTTTTT. Its translation is CASSYGTGGVEKLFF.